This T cell receptor beta chain came from a study of blood T cell repertoires in COVID-19. Overall study: Samples taken during acute and convalescent COVID-19 were collected in the United States, Italy and Spain. The analysed material was cDNA or gDNA that came from T cells, B-cell-depleted T cells, or PBMCs.

The ends were cut back, 6 bases at V and 4 bases at J, with 16 bases in the middle. From germline, CDR1 is MNHEY and CDR2 SVGAGI. This CDR3 has 15 residues. This clone is a singleton in its sample. Original analysis: For nucleated cells, counts were estimated from reference gene primer amplification. Clones were read by immunoSEQ multiplex PCR, and TCRdb kept only the in-frame ones, dropping some. V, J and clone size were drawn from that table, and D and trimming were deduced from the DNA. This sample carries about 200,000 clones, around four fifths of them seen once, and the ten largest clones take around 8%. Seattle researchers signed up patients amid active infection and tracked them longitudinally.

The J gene is TRBJ1-3, the V gene TRBV6-5; tentative D call: TRBD1 (5 bases). The sequenced sample consisted of peripheral blood. This receptor was taken from a woman older than 75 with COVID-19, enrolled during active disease. CDR3 amino acids: CASSPGYTAGNTIYF. The CDR3, as DNA: TGTGCCAGCAGCCCAGGGTATACGGCCGGAAACACCATATATTTT.